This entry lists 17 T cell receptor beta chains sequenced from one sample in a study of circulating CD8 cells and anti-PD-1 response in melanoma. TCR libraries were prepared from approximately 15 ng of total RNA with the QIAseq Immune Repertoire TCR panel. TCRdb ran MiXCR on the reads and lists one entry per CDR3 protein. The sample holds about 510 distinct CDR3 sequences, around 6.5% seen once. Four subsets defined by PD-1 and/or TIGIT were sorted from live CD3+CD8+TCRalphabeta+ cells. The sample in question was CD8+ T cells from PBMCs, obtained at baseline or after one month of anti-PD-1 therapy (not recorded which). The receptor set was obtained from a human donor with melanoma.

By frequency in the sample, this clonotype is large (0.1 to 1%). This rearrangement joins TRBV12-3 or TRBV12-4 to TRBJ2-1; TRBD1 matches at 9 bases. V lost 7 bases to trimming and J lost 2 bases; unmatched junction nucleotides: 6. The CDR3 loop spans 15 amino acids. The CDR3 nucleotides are TGTGCCAGCACCCCCACAGGGGGCGCCTACAATGAGCAGTTCTTC. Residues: CASTPTGGAYNEQFF.

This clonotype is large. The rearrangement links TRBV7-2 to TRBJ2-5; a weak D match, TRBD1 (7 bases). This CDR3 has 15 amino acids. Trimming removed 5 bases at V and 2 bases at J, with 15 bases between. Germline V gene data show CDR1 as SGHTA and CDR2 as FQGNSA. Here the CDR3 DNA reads TGTGCCAGCAGCGCCACAGGGGACTCTCAAGAGACCCAGTACTTC. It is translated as CASSATGDSQETQYF.

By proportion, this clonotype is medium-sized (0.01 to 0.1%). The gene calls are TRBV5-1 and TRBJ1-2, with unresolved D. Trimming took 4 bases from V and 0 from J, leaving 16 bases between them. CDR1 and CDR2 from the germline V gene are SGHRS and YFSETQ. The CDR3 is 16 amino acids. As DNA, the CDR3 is TGCGCCAGCAGCCCAGGAACCGTGCGCCCTAACTATGGCTACACCTTC. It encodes CASSPGTVRPNYGYTF.

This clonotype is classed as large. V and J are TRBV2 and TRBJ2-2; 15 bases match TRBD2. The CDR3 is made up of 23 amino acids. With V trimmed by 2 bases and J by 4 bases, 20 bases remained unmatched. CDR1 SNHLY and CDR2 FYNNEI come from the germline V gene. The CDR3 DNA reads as TGTGCCAGCAGTGAAAGTAACCCCGGACTAGCGGGGGGGCTCAAAACCGTCACCGGGGAGCTGTTTTTT. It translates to CASSESNPGLAGGLKTVTGELFF.

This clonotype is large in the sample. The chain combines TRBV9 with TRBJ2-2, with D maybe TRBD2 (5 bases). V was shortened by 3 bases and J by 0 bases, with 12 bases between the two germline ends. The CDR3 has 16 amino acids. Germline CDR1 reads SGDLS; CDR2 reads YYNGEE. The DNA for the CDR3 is TGTGCCAGCAGCGAGGGTAGGACTTCGAACACCGGGGAGCTGTTTTTT. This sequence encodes CASSEGRTSNTGELFF.

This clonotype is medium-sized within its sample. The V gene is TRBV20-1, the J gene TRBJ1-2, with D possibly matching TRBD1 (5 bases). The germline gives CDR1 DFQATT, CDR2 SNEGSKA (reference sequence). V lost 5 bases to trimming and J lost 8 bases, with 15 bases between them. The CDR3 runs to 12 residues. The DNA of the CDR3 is TGCAGTGCTGGGGGGGTAGGGACCGGCTACACCTTC. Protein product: CSAGGVGTGYTF.

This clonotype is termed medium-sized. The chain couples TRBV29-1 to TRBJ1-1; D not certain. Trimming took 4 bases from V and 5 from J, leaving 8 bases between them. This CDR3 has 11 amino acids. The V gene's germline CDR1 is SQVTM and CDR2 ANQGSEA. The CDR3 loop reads CSVGRGTEAFF. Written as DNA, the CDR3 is TGCAGCGTTGGTCGTGGGACTGAAGCTTTCTTT.

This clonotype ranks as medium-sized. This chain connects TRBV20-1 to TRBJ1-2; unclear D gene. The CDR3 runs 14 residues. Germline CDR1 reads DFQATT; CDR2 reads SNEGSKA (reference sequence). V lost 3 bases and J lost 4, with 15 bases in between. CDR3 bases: TGCAGTGCTAGGGAGGGATTTATCCTCTATGGCTACACCTTC. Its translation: CSAREGFILYGYTF.

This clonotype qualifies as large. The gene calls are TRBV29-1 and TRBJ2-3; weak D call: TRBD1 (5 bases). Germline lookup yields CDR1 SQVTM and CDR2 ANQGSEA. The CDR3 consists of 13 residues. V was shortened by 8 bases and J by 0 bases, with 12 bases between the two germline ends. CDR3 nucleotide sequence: TGCAGCTCACAGGTAGACAGCACAGATACGCAGTATTTT. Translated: CSSQVDSTDTQYF.

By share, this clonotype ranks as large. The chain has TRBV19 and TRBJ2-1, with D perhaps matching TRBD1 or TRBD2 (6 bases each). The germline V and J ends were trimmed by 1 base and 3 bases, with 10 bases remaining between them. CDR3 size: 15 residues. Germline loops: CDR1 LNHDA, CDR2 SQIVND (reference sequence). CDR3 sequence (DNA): TGTGCCAGTAGTATAGGGGCGGGACACTACAATGAGCAGTTCTTC. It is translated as CASSIGAGHYNEQFF.

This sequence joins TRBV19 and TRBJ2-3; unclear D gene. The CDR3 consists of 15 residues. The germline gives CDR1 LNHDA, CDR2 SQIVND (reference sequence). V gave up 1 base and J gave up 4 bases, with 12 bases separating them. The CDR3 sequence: CASSIGLGSADTQYF. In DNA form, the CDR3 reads TGTGCCAGTAGTATAGGGCTAGGGTCAGCAGATACGCAGTATTTT.

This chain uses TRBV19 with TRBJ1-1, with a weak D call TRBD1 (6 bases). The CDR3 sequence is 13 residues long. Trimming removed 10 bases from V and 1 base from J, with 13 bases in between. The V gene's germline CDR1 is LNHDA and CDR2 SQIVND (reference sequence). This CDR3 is CAINKGGNTEAFF. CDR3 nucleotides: TGTGCCATCAACAAGGGGGGGAACACTGAAGCTTTCTTT.

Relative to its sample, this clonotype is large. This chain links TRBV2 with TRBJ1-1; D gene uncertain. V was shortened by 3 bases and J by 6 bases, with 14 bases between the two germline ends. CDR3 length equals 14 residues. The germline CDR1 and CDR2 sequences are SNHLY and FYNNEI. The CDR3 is CASSDADTPSEAFF. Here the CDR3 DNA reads TGTGCCAGCAGTGACGCAGACACGCCATCTGAAGCTTTCTTT.

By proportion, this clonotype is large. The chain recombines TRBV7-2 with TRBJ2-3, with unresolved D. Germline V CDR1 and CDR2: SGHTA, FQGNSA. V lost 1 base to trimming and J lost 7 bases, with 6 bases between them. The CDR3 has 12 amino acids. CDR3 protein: CASSLGGNTQYF. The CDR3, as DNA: TGTGCCAGCAGCTTAGGTGGGAATACGCAGTATTTT.

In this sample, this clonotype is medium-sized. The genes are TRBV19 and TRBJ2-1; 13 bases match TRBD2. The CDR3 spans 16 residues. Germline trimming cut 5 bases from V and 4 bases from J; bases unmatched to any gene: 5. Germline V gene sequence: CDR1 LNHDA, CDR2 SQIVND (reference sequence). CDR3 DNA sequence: TGTGCCAGTAGTGGGGGACTAGCGGGGATTTACAATGAGCAGTTCTTC. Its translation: CASSGGLAGIYNEQFF.

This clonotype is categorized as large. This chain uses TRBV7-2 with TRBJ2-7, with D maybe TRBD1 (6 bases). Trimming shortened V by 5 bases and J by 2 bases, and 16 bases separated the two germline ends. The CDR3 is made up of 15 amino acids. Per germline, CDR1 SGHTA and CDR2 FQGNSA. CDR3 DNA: TGTGCCAGCAGCCCCGGGACACCAAATCCCTACGAGCAGTACTTC. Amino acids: CASSPGTPNPYEQYF.

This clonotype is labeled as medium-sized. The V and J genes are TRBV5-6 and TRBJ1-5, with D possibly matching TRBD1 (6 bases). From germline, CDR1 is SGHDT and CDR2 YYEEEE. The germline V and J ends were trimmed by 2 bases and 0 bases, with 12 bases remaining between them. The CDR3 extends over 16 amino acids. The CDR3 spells CASSFGGLGSNQPQHF. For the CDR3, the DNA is TGTGCCAGCAGCTTCGGGGGCCTTGGTAGCAATCAGCCCCAGCATTTT.